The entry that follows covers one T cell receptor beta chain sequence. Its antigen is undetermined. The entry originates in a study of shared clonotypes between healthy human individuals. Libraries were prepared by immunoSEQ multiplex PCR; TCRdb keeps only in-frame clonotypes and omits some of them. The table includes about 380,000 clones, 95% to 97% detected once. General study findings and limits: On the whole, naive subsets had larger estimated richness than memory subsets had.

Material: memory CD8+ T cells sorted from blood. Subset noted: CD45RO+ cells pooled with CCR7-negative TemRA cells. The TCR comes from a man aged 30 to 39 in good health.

This CDR3 is CAWSVRGERAEAFF. DNA of the CDR3: TGTGCCTGGAGTGTACGGGGGGAGAGGGCTGAAGCTTTCTTT. The chain uses TRBV30 and TRBJ1-1, with D possibly TRBD1 on 5 matching bases. V was clipped by 0 bases and J by 6 bases, with 14 bases between them. Germline assignment: CDR1 GTSNPN and CDR2 SVGIG (reference sequence). CDR3 length: 14 amino acids.